Following are 21 T cell receptor beta chains from one sample sequenced in a study of T cells in Graves' hyperthyroidism and ophthalmopathy. The CDR3 regions of TCR beta were amplified from RNA transcripts. Initially, a first-round RT-PCR of the TCR CDR3 employed the HTBI primer set. TCRdb ran MiXCR on the multiplex PCR reads and lists one entry per CDR3 protein. This repertoire shows over 400,000 distinct CDR3 sequences, about 15% found once; its top ten account for roughly 13%. Sequenced material: blood. Every receptor here comes from a man aged 18 to 35 with Graves' ophthalmopathy.

This CDR3 reads CASSLVSISPEAFF. For the CDR3, the DNA is TGTGCCAGCAGCTTAGTTTCCATCTCGCCCGAAGCTTTCTTT. The chain is built from TRBV11-2 and TRBJ1-1, with D hard to call. The CDR3 is 14 residues long. The V end lost 1 base, the J end lost 8 bases, and 14 bases lay between the germline ends. CDR1 SGHAT and CDR2 FQNNGV come from the germline V gene.

V usage is TRBV9 and J usage is TRBJ2-2; D is unclear. The CDR3 length is 14 residues. CDR1 and CDR2 (germline): SGDLS, YYNGEE. V was clipped by 4 bases and J by 5 bases, with 12 bases between them. The DNA of the CDR3 is TGTGCCAGCAGCTCCGTCTTAGGGACCGGGGAGCTGTTTTTT. Amino acids: CASSSVLGTGELFF. Supplemented by reference TRBV9 and TRBJ2-2, the full variable domain reads DSGVTQTPKHLITATGQRVTLRCSPRSGDLSVYWYQQSLDQGLQFLIQYYNGEERAKGNILERFSAQQFPDLHSELNLSSLELGDSALYFCASSSVLGTGELFFGEGSRLTVL.

Comment on this clonotype: A single base separates this from a much larger clone, so it may be a read error. This chain connects TRBV27 to TRBJ2-6, with D tentatively TRBD1 (5 bases). Germline assignment: CDR1 MNHEY and CDR2 SMNVEV (reference sequence). The CDR3 loop spans 15 amino acids. In DNA form, the CDR3 reads TGTGCCAGCAGTCCCCAGTTTTCTGGGGCCAACGTCCTGTCTTTC. Amino acid sequence: CASSPQFSGANVLSF.

The table lists this clonotype with many counts. V gene TRBV6-1 combines with J gene TRBJ2-1; D unresolved. Trimming took 5 bases from V and 0 from J, leaving 14 bases between them. This CDR3 contains 16 residues. From germline, CDR1 is MNHNS and CDR2 SASEGT. The CDR3 DNA reads TGTGCCAGCAGTTACTTCAGTCCCAGCTCCTACAATGAGCAGTTCTTC. The encoded protein is CASSYFSPSSYNEQFF.

V is TRBV14 and J is TRBJ2-3; D might be TRBD1 or TRBD2, each matching 6 bases. The germline gives CDR1 SGHDN, CDR2 FVKESK. Deletions cut 6 bases from V and 6 bases from J, with 19 bases between. The CDR3 consists of 15 residues. This CDR3 reads CASSETQGGRDTQYF. The CDR3 nucleotides are TGTGCCAGCAGTGAAACACAGGGAGGAAGGGATACGCAGTATTTT.

This clonotype was detected ten times or more. The V gene is TRBV12-3 or TRBV12-4, the J gene TRBJ2-2; TRBD1 agrees at 8 bases. After removal of 5 bases from V and 0 bases from J, the junction contained 5 bases not matched to a gene. The CDR3 sequence is 16 residues long. DNA of the CDR3: TGTGCCAGCAGTCCTACAGGGGGAACGAACACCGGGGAGCTGTTTTTT. Translation: CASSPTGGTNTGELFF.

The chain is built from TRBV14 and TRBJ1-2; 8 bases fit TRBD1. The V and J ends lost 1 base and 4 bases, in that order; junction bases with no gene match: 5. Germline V gives CDR1 SGHDN, CDR2 FVKESK. The CDR3 is 15 amino acids. CDR3 in DNA: TGTGCCAGCAGCCAAGGGACAGGGCTGGCCTATGGCTACACCTTC. It yields the protein CASSQGTGLAYGYTF.

This clonotype was found many times. The CDR3 DNA sequence: TGTGCCAGCAGCTCCCCGGGGACCGCCCAGCACAATGAGCAGTTCTTC. This encodes CASSSPGTAQHNEQFF. This sequence joins TRBV7-3 and TRBJ2-1; possibly TRBD1 or TRBD2 for D (5 bases each). CDR1 and CDR2 from the germline V gene are SGHTA and FQGTGA. Trimming stripped 4 bases from V and 5 bases from J, with 18 bases between. CDR3 length: 16 amino acids.

The table lists this clonotype with many counts. The chain has TRBV7-9 and TRBJ1-1; D perhaps matches TRBD1 (5 bases). CDR3 length equals 13 residues. The germline V and J ends were trimmed by 3 bases and 5 bases, with 10 bases remaining between them. CDR1 is SEHNR, CDR2 FQNEAQ, per germline (reference sequence). The chain's CDR3 is CASSLGGRTEAFF. CDR3 nucleotides: TGTGCCAGCAGCTTGGGGGGGAGGACTGAAGCTTTCTTT.

The chain recombines TRBV9 with TRBJ2-2, with 13 positions matching TRBD2. The CDR3 length is 19 residues. J lost 4 bases, V lost 3 bases, and 12 bases had no gene match. In germline, CDR1 is SGDLS, CDR2 YYNGEE. The CDR3 DNA sequence: TGTGCCAGCAGCGCGTACCCCTTACTAGCGGGGGGGATCACCGGGGAGCTGTTTTTT. Translated: CASSAYPLLAGGITGELFF.

This clonotype was found many times. The rearrangement joins TRBV6-5 to TRBJ1-2, with D tentatively TRBD1 (6 bases). Germline values: CDR1 MNHEY, CDR2 SVGAGI. The CDR3 totals 16 residues. Trimming shortened V by 0 bases and J by 4 bases, and 15 bases separated the two germline ends. CDR3 sequence: CASSYSTVRGGYGYTF. DNA for the CDR3: TGTGCCAGCAGTTACTCAACGGTCAGGGGAGGCTATGGCTACACCTTC.

This clonotype was observed at least ten times. The chain employs TRBV11-2 and TRBJ2-3; 10 bases line up with TRBD2. The CDR3 has 16 amino acids. Germline V gene sequence: CDR1 SGHAT, CDR2 FQNNGV. V lost 5 bases, J lost 3 bases, and 8 bases stayed unmatched. CDR3 amino acids: CASSAGLAVMTDTQYF. The DNA for the CDR3 is TGTGCCAGCAGCGCTGGACTAGCGGTAATGACAGATACGCAGTATTTT.

This clonotype has at least ten counts. The chain's CDR3 is CASSYVLMNNEQFF. DNA for the CDR3: TGTGCCAGCAGTTACGTACTAATGAACAATGAGCAGTTCTTC. The rearrangement links TRBV6-5 to TRBJ2-1; D ambiguous. V gave up 2 bases and J gave up 5 bases, with 10 bases separating them. This CDR3 has 14 residues. Germline V CDR1 and CDR2: MNHEY, SVGAGI.

This clonotype was seen repeatedly, ten times or more. This sequence joins TRBV7-6 and TRBJ1-1, with D possibly TRBD1 on 5 matching bases. Germline V gene sequence: CDR1 SGHVS, CDR2 FNYEAQ. V lost 6 bases to trimming and J lost 4 bases, with 9 bases between them. The CDR3 runs 12 residues. In nucleotides, the CDR3 is TGTGCCAGCAGGGGGGACGGCACTGAAGCTTTCTTT. The encoded protein is CASRGDGTEAFF.

This chain links TRBV5-4 with TRBJ1-4; the match to TRBD1 covers 7 bases. The CDR3 has 15 residues. The J segment lost 2 bases and the V segment lost 4 bases, leaving 5 bases of the junction unmatched. The germline CDR1 and CDR2 sequences are SGHNT and YYREEE (reference sequence). The chain's CDR3 is CASSVATGTNEKLFF. The CDR3 coding sequence is TGTGCCAGCAGCGTTGCGACAGGGACTAATGAAAAACTGTTTTTT. Supplemented by reference TRBV5-4 and TRBJ1-4, the full variable domain reads ETGVTQSPTHLIKTRGQQVTLRCSSQSGHNTVSWYQQALGQGPQFIFQYYREEENGRGNFPPRFSGLQFPNYSSELNVNALELDDSALYLCASSVATGTNEKLFFGSGTQLSVL.

This clonotype has a count of ten or more. The chain uses TRBV12-3 or TRBV12-4 and TRBJ2-5; tentative D call: TRBD2 (5 bases). V was clipped by 6 bases and J by 5 bases, with 16 bases between them. This CDR3 is built from 14 residues. The CDR3 loop is CASRSHEGIETQYF. In DNA form, the CDR3 reads TGTGCCAGCAGATCCCATGAGGGAATCGAGACCCAGTACTTC.

This clonotype occurred many times. The CDR3 region has the DNA TGTGCCAGCAGCTTATTCGGACAGGTCTACAATGAGCAGTTCTTC. Translated: CASSLFGQVYNEQFF. The rearrangement joins TRBV11-3 to TRBJ2-1; the match to TRBD1 covers 7 bases. This CDR3 spans 15 amino acids. Trimming took 2 bases from V and 3 from J; bases not matched to a gene: 4. Germline V gene sequence: CDR1 SGHNT, CDR2 YENEEA.

This clonotype appeared many times. The chain combines TRBV2 with TRBJ1-1; D is uncertain. The CDR3 covers 14 residues. CDR1 and CDR2 from the germline V gene are SNHLY and FYNNEI. V was cut by 0 bases and J by 1 base, with 6 bases left in between. Here the CDR3 DNA reads TGTGCCAGCAGTGAAGCGTACGGGAACACTGAAGCTTTCTTT. Protein sequence: CASSEAYGNTEAFF.

This clonotype has a count of ten or more. DNA of the CDR3: TGTGCCAGCAGTTCCAGCGGGACAGGGGAGGCCGGGGAGCTGTTTTTT. Translation gives CASSSSGTGEAGELFF. The chain joins TRBV12-3 or TRBV12-4 to TRBJ2-2, with 10 bases identical to TRBD1. V shed 4 bases and J 6 bases; nucleotides not matched to a gene: 8. CDR3 length equals 16 residues.

Here the CDR3 reads CSARGANTGELFF. The CDR3 nucleotides read TGCAGTGCTAGAGGAGCGAACACCGGGGAGCTGTTTTTT. The J gene is TRBJ2-2, the V gene TRBV20-1; no reliable D call. Deletions cut 1 base from V and 0 bases from J, with 3 bases between. Per germline, CDR1 DFQATT and CDR2 SNEGSKA (reference sequence). The CDR3 has 13 residues.

The rearrangement links TRBV20-1 to TRBJ2-1; 10 positions match TRBD1. Looked up from germline, CDR1 is DFQATT and CDR2 is SNEGSKA (reference sequence). This CDR3 has 12 amino acids. The CDR3 DNA reads TGCAGCCTGGGACAGGGGTTAAATGAGCAGTTCTTC. It yields the protein CSLGQGLNEQFF.